Shown below are 17 T cell receptor beta chains from a single sample sequenced in a study of PD-L1 blockade in urothelial cancer. Indicated time point: pretreatment peripheral blood. The method was immunoSEQ multiplex PCR; TCRdb's version includes in-frame clones alone and lacks a portion of them. The sample includes about 49,000 clones, 70% to 80% of them seen just once. This material consisted of PBMCs, taken around atezolizumab (anti-PD-L1) treatment. These receptors all stem from a man between 65 and 79 years old with urothelial cancer.

This clone appeared a single time. V usage is TRBV4-1 and J usage is TRBJ2-3, with a possible D match to TRBD2 (5 bases). Between the trimmed V and J ends, which lost 1 base and 2 bases, there was a span of 13 bases. Looked up from germline, CDR1 is MGHRA and CDR2 is YSYEKL. CDR3 length: 16 residues. In nucleotides, the CDR3 is TGCGCCAGCAGCCAAGGGGAATTACTAGTCACAGATACGCAGTATTTT. This translates into CASSQGELLVTDTQYF.

The V call is TRBV13, the J call TRBJ1-1, with D possibly TRBD1 on 5 matching bases. From germline, CDR1 is PRHDT and CDR2 FYEKMQ (reference sequence). The ends were cut back, 1 base at V and 3 bases at J, with 12 bases in the middle. CDR3 length: 15 amino acids. The CDR3 sequence is CASSLEGSGDTEAFF. CDR3 nucleotides: TGTGCCAGCAGCTTAGAGGGGTCCGGAGACACTGAAGCTTTCTTT. Complete variable domain (other parts from reference TRBV13 and TRBJ1-1): AAGVIQSPRHLIKEKRETATLKCYPIPRHDTVYWYQQGPGQDPQFLISFYEKMQSDKGSIPDRFSAQQFSDYHSELNMSSLELGDSALYFCASSLEGSGDTEAFFGQGTRLTVV.

In regard to this clone: Germline and junction disagree at one end, which may indicate a read error. The same CDR3 also results from other DNA sequences found in this sample. The chain couples TRBV30 to TRBJ2-4, with TRBD1 matching 10 bases. This CDR3 comprises 17 residues. Germline V lookup: CDR1 GTSNPN, CDR2 SVGIG (reference sequence). In DNA, the CDR3 is TGTGCCTGGAGTGTTCCTGGGACAGGGGAAGCCAAGAACATTCAGTACTTC. It specifies CAWSVPGTGEAKNIQYF.

The rearrangement uses TRBV10-1 and TRBJ1-5; 9 nucleotides match TRBD1. Germline lookup yields CDR1 WNHNN and CDR2 SYGVQD (reference sequence). Losses at the gene ends were 6 bases for V and 6 bases for J; bases not matched to a gene: 6. The CDR3 contains 14 residues. CDR3 amino acids: CASSAGTGSQPQHF. Here the CDR3 DNA reads TGCGCCAGCAGCGCCGGGACAGGGAGTCAGCCCCAGCATTTT.

This chain uses TRBV19 with TRBJ2-3; a possible D gene is TRBD1 (5 bases). V dropped 3 bases and J dropped 0 bases, with 10 bases sitting between them. The germline V gene encodes CDR1 LNHDA and CDR2 SQIVND (reference sequence). The CDR3 length is 15 residues. CDR3 nucleotide sequence: TGTGCCAGTAGTATTGGGGCAGCCAGCACAGATACGCAGTATTTT. It translates to CASSIGAASTDTQYF.

The chain uses TRBV29-1 and TRBJ1-2, with TRBD1 identical over 8 bases. Germline assignment: CDR1 SQVTM and CDR2 ANQGSEA. Trimming at V came to 7 bases and at J to 4 bases, leaving 8 bases not matched to a gene. This CDR3 contains 13 residues. The CDR3 coding sequence is TGCAGCGAGAAACAGGGGGGCCTCTATGGCTACACCTTC. Translating it yields CSEKQGGLYGYTF.

The chain links TRBV6-1 to TRBJ1-2; unclear D gene. The CDR3 is made up of 13 amino acids. In germline, CDR1 is MNHNS, CDR2 SASEGT. Trimming stripped 0 bases from V and 2 bases from J, with 4 bases between. CDR3 bases: TGTGCCAGCAGTGAAGCCGGGAACTATGGCTACACCTTC. Translation gives CASSEAGNYGYTF.

V usage is TRBV7-6 and J usage is TRBJ2-1; 8 bases align to TRBD2. Trimming cost V 5 bases and J 6 bases; bases outside gene matches: 6. CDR3 length: 14 amino acids. CDR1 is SGHVS, CDR2 FNYEAQ, per germline. This CDR3 reads CASSPVGLVNEQFF. CDR3 sequence (DNA): TGTGCCAGCAGCCCCGTGGGACTAGTCAATGAGCAGTTCTTC. The complete variable domain, with remaining parts taken from reference TRBV7-6 and TRBJ2-1, reads GAGVSQSPRYKVTKRGQDVALRCDPISGHVSLYWYRQALGQGPEFLTYFNYEAQQDKSGLPNDRFSAERPEGSISTLTIQRTEQRDSAMYRCASSPVGLVNEQFFGPGTRLTVL.

V usage is TRBV10-2 and J usage is TRBJ1-1; possible D gene TRBD1, 5 bases. Trimming took off 2 bases at V and 5 bases at J, with 9 bases between the two ends. The CDR3 runs to 13 residues. Germline loops: CDR1 WSHSY, CDR2 SAAADI. CDR3 in DNA: TGCGCCAGCAGTGAGGTGGGGGGGACTGAAGCTTTCTTT. Its translation: CASSEVGGTEAFF.

This sequence joins TRBV19 and TRBJ1-3; D is ambiguous. V lost 5 bases and J 0 bases, leaving 8 bases between the germline ends. The CDR3 is 14 amino acids. Germline assignment: CDR1 LNHDA and CDR2 SQIVND (reference sequence). The CDR3 nucleotides read TGTGCCAGTAGTCTCCAGGACTCTGGAAACACCATATATTTT. Encoded protein: CASSLQDSGNTIYF.

V gene TRBV10-3 combines with J gene TRBJ2-7, with 8 bases identical to TRBD2. The J segment lost 3 bases and the V segment lost 3 bases, leaving 7 bases of the junction unmatched. This CDR3 region has 15 residues. The germline gives CDR1 ENHRY, CDR2 SYGVKD. CDR3 region: CAISDGGLAGYEQYF. CDR3 DNA sequence: TGTGCCATCAGTGACGGAGGACTAGCTGGCTACGAGCAGTACTTC.

The J gene is TRBJ2-1, the V gene TRBV12-5, with a possible D match to TRBD2 (7 bases). The CDR3 has 13 amino acids. V lost 7 bases and J 5 bases, leaving 12 bases between the germline ends. Germline V lookup: CDR1 LGHNT, CDR2 FRNRAP. In DNA form, the CDR3 reads TGTGCTAGTGCCCGGGGGGCCAACAATGAGCAGTTCTTC. Its protein product is CASARGANNEQFF.

This clone has a single count. The rearrangement uses TRBV30 and TRBJ2-1; TRBD2 agrees at 7 bases. The CDR3 contains 14 residues. V lost 6 bases, J lost 4 bases, and 9 bases stayed unmatched. Germline V gene sequence: CDR1 GTSNPN, CDR2 SVGIG (reference sequence). CDR3 nucleotide sequence: TGTGCCTGTACGCGGGGGTTGTCTTACAATGAGCAGTTCTTC. Translating it yields CACTRGLSYNEQFF.

The chain couples TRBV14 to TRBJ2-3, with 10 positions matching TRBD1. Germline CDR1 reads SGHDN; CDR2 reads FVKESK. The V and J ends lost 0 bases and 4 bases, in that order; junction bases with no gene match: 10. The CDR3 length is 18 residues. The DNA for the CDR3 is TGTGCCAGCAGCCAAGATGATGGGACAGGGGAAGTAGCAGATACGCAGTATTTT. Its protein is CASSQDDGTGEVADTQYF. The variable domain in full, completed from reference TRBV14 and TRBJ2-3, reads EAGVTQFPSHSVIEKGQTVTLRCDPISGHDNLYWYRRVMGKEIKFLLHFVKESKQDESGMPNNRFLAERTGGTYSTLKVQPAELEDSGVYFCASSQDDGTGEVADTQYFGPGTRLTVL.

The CDR3 DNA follows: TGTGCCAGCAGTGCGGCGGGGGCCGAAGATACGCAGTATTTT. This codes for CASSAAGAEDTQYF. The chain uses TRBV6-1 and TRBJ2-3; D is perhaps TRBD2 (7 bases). The CDR3 loop spans 14 amino acids. Germline V gene data show CDR1 as MNHNS and CDR2 as SASEGT. V shed 4 bases and J shed 5 bases, with 13 bases lying between them.

The rearrangement uses TRBV5-4 and TRBJ2-4, with TRBD1 matching 9 bases. The CDR3 runs 13 residues. Germline CDR1 is SGHNT and CDR2 is YYREEE (reference sequence). After removal of 4 bases from V and 8 bases from J, the junction contained 4 bases not matched to a gene. CDR3 coding DNA: TGTGCCAGCAGCCCGACAGGGGGTGACATTCAGTACTTC. This encodes CASSPTGGDIQYF.

This rearrangement joins TRBV29-1 to TRBJ2-5; 8 bases are shared with TRBD2. V lost 8 bases to trimming and J lost 5 bases; unmatched junction nucleotides: 7. This CDR3 has 12 residues. Germline V CDR1 and CDR2: SQVTM, ANQGSEA. The CDR3 sequence: CSTRGGMETQYF. In nucleotides, the CDR3 is TGCAGCACCCGGGGGGGAATGGAGACCCAGTACTTC.